Presented here are 10 T cell receptor beta chains from one specimen sequenced in a study of blood T cell repertoires in COVID-19. Data came from immunoSEQ multiplex PCR; TCRdb stores just in-frame clones and leaves some out. This table has some 200,000 clones, approximately 81% appearing once. Sequenced material: peripheral blood. These receptors originate from a woman of 80 years or more with active or convalescent COVID-19.

This rearrangement joins TRBV28 to TRBJ2-5, with 8 positions matching TRBD2. CDR1 MDHEN and CDR2 SYDVKM come from the germline V gene. V trimming: 5 bases; J trimming: 7 bases; junction bases outside the gene matches: 21. The CDR3 extends over 18 amino acids. As DNA, the CDR3 is TGTGCCAGCAGTATCTCCCTCCCCGGGGGGGCCCGTTTTGGGACCCAGTACTTC. Protein sequence: CASSISLPGGARFGTQYF.

V and J are TRBV5-6 and TRBJ2-7; 12 nucleotides agree with TRBD2. This CDR3 is 15 amino acids long. Trimming took 4 bases from V and 3 from J; bases not matched to a gene: 5. Germline CDR1 reads SGHDT; CDR2 reads YYEEEE. In DNA, the CDR3 is TGTGCCAGCAGCATTGGACTAGCGGGGAACTACGAGCAGTACTTC. This translates into CASSIGLAGNYEQYF.

The rearrangement uses TRBV7-3 and TRBJ1-2, with 8 bases identical to TRBD1. The germline V gene encodes CDR1 SGHTA and CDR2 FQGTGA. V lost 2 bases, J lost 4 bases, and 0 bases stayed unmatched. This CDR3 is built from 13 residues. The CDR3 bases are TGTGCCAGCAGCTTAGGACAGGGCTATGGCTACACCTTC. Translating gives CASSLGQGYGYTF.

The CDR3 DNA reads as TGCAGCGTTGAAGATCGGTCGGGACACGACTACGAGCAGTACTTC. It translates to CSVEDRSGHDYEQYF. V gene TRBV29-1 combines with J gene TRBJ2-7; D perhaps matches TRBD1 (6 bases). V was cut by 0 bases and J by 3 bases, with 15 bases left in between. The CDR3 is 15 amino acids. Germline loops: CDR1 SQVTM, CDR2 ANQGSEA.

The sample holds a few counts of this clone. The chain is built from TRBV3-1 (or the pseudogene TRBV3-2) and TRBJ2-5, with 8 positions matching TRBD1. The CDR3 has 16 amino acids. The junction had 5 bases not matched to a gene; V was cut back by 0 bases and J by 2 bases. Germline CDR1 is LGHDT and CDR2 is YNNKEL (reference sequence). The CDR3 spells CASSQDLQGVQETQYF. The CDR3 coding sequence is TGTGCCAGCAGCCAAGATTTACAGGGGGTACAAGAGACCCAGTACTTC.

The chain carries TRBV11-2 and TRBJ1-1; D is unclear. Germline loops: CDR1 SGHAT, CDR2 FQNNGV. V dropped 6 bases and J dropped 8 bases, with 10 bases sitting between them. There are 11 residues in the CDR3. The CDR3 nucleotides read TGTGCCAGCAGAGCCGGTACGGAAGCTTTCTTT. The encoded protein is CASRAGTEAFF.

Only a few counts were recorded for this clone. V is TRBV5-4 and J is TRBJ2-2; no clear D. From germline, CDR1 is SGHNT and CDR2 YYREEE (reference sequence). Trimming removed 0 bases from V and 0 bases from J, with 6 bases in between. The CDR3 consists of 15 residues. The CDR3 region is CASSLGEANTGELFF. As DNA, the CDR3 is TGTGCCAGCAGCTTGGGAGAGGCGAACACCGGGGAGCTGTTTTTT. Filled out from reference TRBV5-4 and TRBJ2-2, the complete variable domain reads ETGVTQSPTHLIKTRGQQVTLRCSSQSGHNTVSWYQQALGQGPQFIFQYYREEENGRGNFPPRFSGLQFPNYSSELNVNALELDDSALYLCASSLGEANTGELFFGEGSRLTVL.

The chain employs TRBV5-1 and TRBJ1-4, with D unresolved. The CDR3 consists of 13 residues. Trimming stripped 0 bases from V and 7 bases from J, with 7 bases between. The V gene's germline CDR1 is SGHRS and CDR2 YFSETQ. The CDR3 DNA sequence: TGCGCCAGCAGCTTGGGAGGGAGTGAAAAACTGTTTTTT. Translation gives CASSLGGSEKLFF.

The chain combines TRBV5-6 with TRBJ2-6, with D unclear. V was pared by 2 bases and J by 0 bases, with 3 bases between. Per germline, CDR1 SGHDT and CDR2 YYEEEE. The CDR3 has 14 amino acids. The CDR3 region has the DNA TGTGCCAGCAGCTTCTTCTCTGGGGCCAACGTCCTGACTTTC. Translating it yields CASSFFSGANVLTF.

The V call is TRBV7-8, the J call TRBJ2-5, with a possible D match to TRBD1 (6 bases). Trimming cost V 2 bases and J 5 bases, with 15 bases left between them. CDR1 SGHVS and CDR2 FQNEAQ come from the germline V gene. The CDR3 extends over 15 amino acids. The DNA of the CDR3 is TGTGCCAGCAGCTTACCCAAGGGGGAGACGGAGACCCAGTACTTC. Its translation is CASSLPKGETETQYF.